A single sample is the source of the 20 T cell receptor beta chains below, sequenced in a study of blood T cell repertoires in COVID-19. TCRdb's table, derived via immunoSEQ multiplex PCR, lists solely in-frame clones and lacks some. This table holds about 170,000 clones, more than 85% found once. The sequenced sample consisted of peripheral blood. Every receptor here comes from a woman aged 80 or older with COVID-19, enrolled during active disease.

The V gene is TRBV7-2, the J gene TRBJ2-3; D might be TRBD2 (6 bases). CDR1 and CDR2 from the germline V gene are SGHTA and FQGNSA. The CDR3 loop spans 15 amino acids. The ends were cut back, 6 bases at V and 2 bases at J, with 15 bases in the middle. The CDR3 nucleotides read TGTGCCAGCAGGTTACCGGGACTTAACACAGATACGCAGTATTTT. Encoded protein: CASRLPGLNTDTQYF.

This chain joins TRBV5-1 and TRBJ2-1; 9 bases are shared with TRBD2. This CDR3 comprises 15 residues. CDR1 is SGHRS, CDR2 YFSETQ, per germline. With 5 bases clipped from V and 1 base from J, the junction kept 4 bases outside the gene matches. CDR3 sequence: CASSESGGSYNEQFF. DNA for the CDR3: TGCGCCAGCAGTGAAAGCGGGGGGTCCTACAATGAGCAGTTCTTC.

V usage is TRBV10-3 and J usage is TRBJ1-2; 9 bases fit TRBD1. This CDR3 is built from 13 residues. With V trimmed by 7 bases and J by 8 bases, 8 bases remained unmatched. Looked up from germline, CDR1 is ENHRY and CDR2 is SYGVKD. Here the CDR3 reads CAINPGQGRGYTF. CDR3 nucleotide sequence: TGTGCCATCAACCCCGGACAGGGGCGCGGCTACACCTTC.

V and J are TRBV5-4 and TRBJ1-3; perhaps TRBD1 as D (5 bases). Trimming removed 2 bases at V and 0 bases at J, with 12 bases between. The germline V gene encodes CDR1 SGHNT and CDR2 YYREEE (reference sequence). This CDR3 comprises 16 residues. The DNA of the CDR3 is TGTGCCAGCAGCTTAGGGACTCCTAGCTCTGGAAACACCATATATTTT. Its protein is CASSLGTPSSGNTIYF.

V and J are TRBV3-1 (or the pseudogene TRBV3-2) and TRBJ2-7; D is perhaps TRBD2 (5 bases). This CDR3 has 14 amino acids. V was shortened by 4 bases and J by 1 base, with 11 bases between the two germline ends. From germline, CDR1 is LGHDT and CDR2 YNNKEL (reference sequence). This chain's CDR3 is CASSPGGGSYEQYF. The CDR3 bases are TGTGCCAGCAGCCCCGGCGGAGGTTCCTACGAGCAGTACTTC.

This chain links TRBV5-5 with TRBJ1-5; D perhaps matches TRBD1 (5 bases). The CDR3 totals 16 residues. Deletions cut 3 bases from V and 2 bases from J, with 15 bases between. From germline, CDR1 is SGHKS and CDR2 YYEKEE (reference sequence). The CDR3 DNA is TGTGCCAGCAGCTGGACACCTGACCGGGGCAATCAGCCCCAGCATTTT. Its protein product is CASSWTPDRGNQPQHF.

The genes are TRBV10-2 and TRBJ2-5; 8 nucleotides line up with TRBD2. The CDR3 has 16 residues. V lost 0 bases to trimming and J lost 7 bases; unmatched junction nucleotides: 10. In germline, CDR1 is WSHSY, CDR2 SAAADI. Written as DNA, the CDR3 is TGCGCCAGCAGTGAGTCGAGTAGCGGGATTGGGGCGACCCAGTACTTC. Protein: CASSESSSGIGATQYF.

This clone occurred once. The chain carries TRBV7-9 and TRBJ1-1; 8 bases are a match to TRBD1. Per the germline V gene, CDR1 is SEHNR and CDR2 is FQNEAQ (reference sequence). Trimming took 5 bases from V and 6 from J; bases not matched to a gene: 2. The CDR3 is 12 residues long. The CDR3 reads CASSPDRAEAFF. Here the CDR3 DNA reads TGTGCCAGCAGCCCGGACAGGGCTGAAGCTTTCTTT.

This chain uses TRBV19 with TRBJ2-2; 7 bases are a match to TRBD2. The CDR3 loop spans 14 amino acids. The germline gives CDR1 LNHDA, CDR2 SQIVND (reference sequence). V gave up 8 bases and J gave up 0 bases; unmatched junction bases: 3. This CDR3 reads CASGGTTNTGELFF. CDR3 nucleotides: TGTGCCAGTGGCGGGACTACGAACACCGGGGAGCTGTTTTTT.

V is TRBV2 and J is TRBJ1-4; D perhaps matches TRBD1 (5 bases). Germline CDR1 is SNHLY and CDR2 is FYNNEI. The CDR3 runs 16 residues. V was trimmed by 2 bases and J by 8 bases, leaving 18 bases between them. For the CDR3, the DNA is TGTGCCAGCAGTGAAAGGGTTGGGGCAGGACGGGAAAAACTGTTTTTT. Protein product: CASSERVGAGREKLFF.

The chain recombines TRBV9 with TRBJ2-7, with 10 bases lining up with TRBD2. Germline values: CDR1 SGDLS, CDR2 YYNGEE. CDR3 length: 13 residues. Germline trimming cut 4 bases from V and 6 bases from J; bases unmatched to any gene: 4. The CDR3 region has the DNA TGTGCCAGCAGCCTAGCGGGAGTCGGCGAGCAGTACTTC. This sequence encodes CASSLAGVGEQYF.

V gene TRBV19 combines with J gene TRBJ2-3, with 9 bases matching TRBD2. The CDR3 sequence is 16 residues long. V shed 3 bases and J 2 bases; nucleotides not matched to a gene: 6. Germline V CDR1 and CDR2: LNHDA, SQIVND (reference sequence). The CDR3 region is CASSIGLAGLTDTQYF. For the CDR3, the DNA is TGTGCCAGTAGTATTGGGCTAGCGGGACTCACAGATACGCAGTATTTT.

The rearrangement joins TRBV12-2 to TRBJ2-7; the DNA was not used to check the table's D call, TRBD1. TRBV12-2 constitutes a pseudogene. This CDR3 spans 16 amino acids. CDR3 DNA: TGTGCAAGTCGCTTAGCGACGGGACAGGAGTTCTACGAGCAGTACTTC. Translating gives CASRLATGQEFYEQYF.

The chain links TRBV7-2 to TRBJ1-5, with TRBD1 matching over 10 bases. After removal of 5 bases from V and 16 bases from J, the junction contained 11 bases not matched to a gene. CDR1 and CDR2 (germline): SGHTA, FQGNSA. This CDR3 has 13 residues. The DNA of the CDR3 is TGTGCCAGCAGCCCACGAGCCGGGACAGGGGAACATTTT. Translating gives CASSPRAGTGEHF.

This chain links TRBV7-2 with TRBJ1-1; TRBD1 agrees at 7 bases. This CDR3 has 15 residues. From germline, CDR1 is SGHTA and CDR2 FQGNSA. Trimming took 5 bases from V and 4 from J; bases not matched to a gene: 10. The CDR3 loop reads CASSPERYRGTEAFF. The DNA for the CDR3 is TGTGCCAGCAGCCCCGAACGTTACAGGGGCACTGAAGCTTTCTTT.

This chain joins TRBV29-1 and TRBJ1-4; D is undetermined. The CDR3 is made up of 14 amino acids. V lost 5 bases, J lost 8 bases, and 18 bases lay in between. CDR1 is SQVTM and CDR2 is ANQGSEA in the germline V gene. This CDR3 is CSVCRRDLGEKLFF. The CDR3, as DNA: TGCAGCGTTTGCCGCCGGGATCTCGGAGAAAAACTGTTTTTT. The variable domain in full, with the rest retrieved from reference TRBV29-1 and TRBJ1-4, is SAVISQKPSRDICQRGTSLTIQCQVDSQVTMMFWYRQQPGQSLTLIATANQGSEATYESGFVIDKFPISRPNLTFSTLTVSNMSPEDSSIYLCSVCRRDLGEKLFFGSGTQLSVL.

This sequence joins TRBV9 and TRBJ1-4; possibly TRBD1 for D (5 bases). V lost 1 base and J lost 6, with 10 bases in between. CDR1 is SGDLS and CDR2 is YYNGEE in the germline V gene. The CDR3 runs to 14 residues. CDR3 DNA: TGTGCCAGCAGCGTACAGGGAAGAGATGAAAAACTGTTTTTT. Amino acid sequence: CASSVQGRDEKLFF.

The gene calls are TRBV28 and TRBJ1-1; perhaps TRBD1 as D (6 bases). The CDR3 has 19 residues. CDR1 and CDR2 from the germline V gene are MDHEN and SYDVKM. V was trimmed by 5 bases and J by 3 bases, leaving 28 bases between them. The CDR3 DNA follows: TGTGCCAGCAGTCTTAAGCGGAAGGTACAGGGACCTACTGACACTGAAGCTTTCTTT. Translating it yields CASSLKRKVQGPTDTEAFF.

There are a few counts of this clone. V usage is TRBV28 and J usage is TRBJ1-2, with TRBD1 matching over 10 bases. CDR3 length: 13 residues. From germline, CDR1 is MDHEN and CDR2 SYDVKM. J was trimmed by 7 bases and V by 11 bases; bases with no gene match: 10. CDR3 region: CAGQTGGDSGYTF. CDR3 DNA sequence: TGTGCCGGTCAGACAGGGGGCGATTCTGGCTACACCTTC.

This chain joins TRBV2 and TRBJ2-1; 8 bases are a match to TRBD2. CDR3 length: 14 residues. V lost 5 bases, J lost 7 bases, and 7 bases stayed unmatched. Germline CDR1 reads SNHLY; CDR2 reads FYNNEI. Here the CDR3 reads CASSRYTGGNEQFF. DNA of the CDR3: TGTGCCAGCAGTCGCTACACGGGGGGGAATGAGCAGTTCTTC.